The present T cell receptor beta chain was sequenced within a study of regulatory T cells in long-lasting Graves disease. Whole-study context: Graves' patients diagnosed newly had used antithyroid drugs under 3 months.

General study findings and limits: Newly diagnosed Graves' patients exceeded persistent ones in TCR diversity.

For this clonotype: The antigen is not known.

As for time point: newly diagnosed GD, antithyroid drugs for less than 3 months. Extracted RNA from PBMCs served as the source of the TCR library. Recruitment took place at an endocrinology department in Xi'an, China. The authors built TCR beta libraries using iRepertoire HTBI primers and Arm-PCR of CDR3 regions. MiXCR, run by TCRdb on the multiplex PCR reads, gives a single entry per CDR3 protein. The table lists 300,000 to 400,000 distinct CDR3 sequences, 15% to 20% of them singletons. The CDR3 runs 11 residues. Germline V gives CDR1 SNHLY, CDR2 FYNNEI. Trimming took off 6 bases at V and 2 bases at J, with 4 bases between the two ends. This sample was shared with a second study, whose subject was T cells in Graves' hyperthyroidism and ophthalmopathy. That study reports: Uncontrolled infection, other autoimmune disease, pregnancy and lactation each barred patients from inclusion.

The clonotype was recovered from a middle-aged man with Graves disease. This specimen consisted of peripheral blood mononuclear cells (PBMCs), obtained at new diagnosis, from a patient treated with antithyroid drugs. The chain recombines TRBV2 with TRBJ1-2; D not resolved. Here the CDR3 reads CASRPNYGYTF. CDR3 bases: TGTGCCAGCAGACCCAACTATGGCTACACCTTC.